The 30 T cell receptor beta chains given below trace back to one sample, sequenced in a study of blood T cell repertoires in COVID-19. Data came from immunoSEQ multiplex PCR; TCRdb stores just in-frame clones and leaves some out. The repertoire holds 310,000 or so clones, around 90% seen once, with around 9.9% in the top ten. The material sequenced was peripheral blood. Receptor source: a man under 40 with COVID-19, enrolled during active disease.

The table lists this clone with a count of one. The chain combines TRBV5-1 with TRBJ1-1; TRBD1 is a possible D gene (5 bases). From germline, CDR1 is SGHRS and CDR2 YFSETQ. The length of the CDR3 is 14 residues. Trimming cost V 3 bases and J 3 bases, with 12 bases left between them. This chain's CDR3 is CASSSQGDYTEAFF. The CDR3 DNA reads as TGCGCCAGCAGCTCCCAGGGTGACTACACTGAAGCTTTCTTT.

J is TRBJ1-1 and V is TRBV28, with 7 nucleotides matching TRBD1. CDR3 size: 14 residues. CDR1 MDHEN and CDR2 SYDVKM come from the germline V gene. The V segment lost 6 bases and the J segment 1 base; nucleotides outside the gene matches: 5. The chain's CDR3 is CASRAQGTNTEAFF. CDR3 DNA: TGTGCCAGCAGAGCACAGGGGACGAACACTGAAGCTTTCTTT.

The V and J genes are TRBV12-3 or TRBV12-4 and TRBJ1-2, with D hard to call. Trimming pared 0 bases from V and 8 bases from J, leaving 10 bases between. There are 13 residues in the CDR3. The CDR3, as DNA: TGTGCCAGCAGTTTAGCCGGGTACACGGGCTACACCTTC. Translating gives CASSLAGYTGYTF.

This rearrangement joins TRBV13 to TRBJ2-2; the D gene is possibly TRBD1 (7 bases). The germline V gene has CDR1 PRHDT and CDR2 FYEKMQ (reference sequence). The CDR3 is 16 residues long. Deletions cut 7 bases from V and 5 bases from J, with 20 bases between. The DNA of the CDR3 is TGTGCCAGCACCCAACCCAGGGGGGCCAATACCGGGGAGCTGTTTTTT. Translation gives CASTQPRGANTGELFF.

The rearrangement joins TRBV6-5 to TRBJ2-7; possible D gene TRBD1, 6 bases. There are 15 residues in the CDR3. The germline V gene has CDR1 MNHEY and CDR2 SVGAGI. Trimming removed 7 bases at V and 4 bases at J, with 20 bases between. The DNA of the CDR3 is TGTGCCAGCACCCCGGCTCCGGGACAAGTTTACGAGCAGTACTTC. Amino acids: CASTPAPGQVYEQYF.

The chain carries TRBV7-2 and TRBJ2-7; a possible D gene is TRBD1 (6 bases). Per the germline V gene, CDR1 is SGHTA and CDR2 is FQGNSA. V lost 5 bases to trimming and J lost 4 bases, with 9 bases between them. The CDR3 totals 12 residues. DNA of the CDR3: TGTGCCAGCAGCCCAACAGGGTACGAGCAGTACTTC. Translated: CASSPTGYEQYF.

This clone showed up just a few times. This rearrangement joins TRBV7-9 to TRBJ1-4; TRBD1 might be the D (6 bases). Trimming shortened V by 8 bases and J by 5 bases, and 12 bases separated the two germline ends. The CDR3 loop spans 13 amino acids. CDR1 is SEHNR and CDR2 is FQNEAQ in the germline V gene (reference sequence). CDR3 sequence reads: CASGDRSNEKLFF. DNA of the CDR3: TGTGCCAGCGGAGACAGGTCGAATGAAAAACTGTTTTTT.

The V gene is TRBV19, the J gene TRBJ2-7, with D tentatively TRBD1 (5 bases). Germline assignment: CDR1 LNHDA and CDR2 SQIVND (reference sequence). The ends were cut back, 2 bases at V and 2 bases at J, with 7 bases in the middle. The CDR3 consists of 13 residues. CDR3 sequence reads: CASSIRGTYEQYF. The CDR3, as DNA: TGTGCCAGTAGTATAAGGGGAACCTACGAGCAGTACTTC.

The CDR3 region has the DNA TGTGCCAGCAGCGGTTTCTCTACTTCCTACGAGCAGTACTTC. It translates to CASSGFSTSYEQYF. The chain recombines TRBV5-6 with TRBJ2-7; D not certain. The V end was cut by 4 bases, the J end by 1 base, with 12 bases between. Germline CDR1 and CDR2: SGHDT and YYEEEE. CDR3 length: 14 residues. Combining the CDR3 with reference TRBV5-6 and TRBJ2-7 gives the whole variable domain DAGVTQSPTHLIKTRGQQVTLRCSPKSGHDTVSWYQQALGQGPQFIFQYYEEEERQRGNFPDRFSGHQFPNYSSELNVNALLLGDSALYLCASSGFSTSYEQYFGPGTRLTVT.

V and J are TRBV4-2 and TRBJ1-2, with TRBD1 matching over 7 bases. The CDR3 sequence is 15 residues long. J lost 0 bases, V lost 4 bases, and 5 bases had no gene match. Germline CDR1 is LGHNA and CDR2 is YNFKEQ. The CDR3 DNA sequence: TGTGCCAGCAGCCGTAACAGGGGAGCTAACTATGGCTACACCTTC. It translates to CASSRNRGANYGYTF.

The chain couples TRBV7-9 to TRBJ2-7; 8 nucleotides agree with TRBD1. V dropped 1 base and J dropped 2; count of bases not matched to a gene: 16. The germline CDR1 and CDR2 sequences are SEHNR and FQNEAQ (reference sequence). This CDR3 region has 19 residues. The CDR3 here is CASSLETGGQRKATYEQYF. CDR3 DNA: TGTGCCAGCAGCTTAGAAACAGGGGGACAGAGGAAAGCCACCTACGAGCAGTACTTC.

This clone has just a few counts. This sequence joins TRBV6-1 and TRBJ2-1, with unresolved D. Trimming shortened V by 0 bases and J by 15 bases, and 9 bases separated the two germline ends. The CDR3 is made up of 11 amino acids. Per the germline V gene, CDR1 is MNHNS and CDR2 is SASEGT. CDR3 coding DNA: TGTGCCAGCAGTGAAGCAATGTCAGGGTTCTTC. This encodes CASSEAMSGFF.

V usage is TRBV7-3 and J usage is TRBJ2-2; 7 nucleotides line up with TRBD2. The V and J ends lost 5 bases and 6 bases, in that order; junction bases with no gene match: 6. Germline CDR1 and CDR2: SGHTA and FQGTGA. The CDR3 has 14 residues. CDR3 bases: TGTGCCAGCAGCCTATTTGGGAGGGCCGGGGAGCTGTTTTTT. This codes for CASSLFGRAGELFF.

The V call is TRBV28, the J call TRBJ1-1, with D tentatively TRBD1 (6 bases). V was trimmed by 3 bases and J by 4 bases, leaving 15 bases between them. This CDR3 region has 15 residues. Germline loops: CDR1 MDHEN, CDR2 SYDVKM. DNA for the CDR3: TGTGCCAGCAGTTTGCCCAGGGGAGGGATCACTGAAGCTTTCTTT. The encoded protein is CASSLPRGGITEAFF.

This clone was recorded only once. Other DNA sequences within the sample encode an identical CDR3. The CDR3 spells CASSIGRNTEAFF. The CDR3 DNA reads as TGTGCCAGTAGTATCGGGAGGAACACTGAAGCTTTCTTT. V and J are TRBV19 and TRBJ1-1; D remains unclear. This CDR3 has 13 amino acids. Germline CDR1 reads LNHDA; CDR2 reads SQIVND (reference sequence). V lost 3 bases to trimming and J lost 1 base, with 6 bases between them. Combining the CDR3 with reference TRBV19 and TRBJ1-1 gives the whole variable domain DGGITQSPKYLFRKEGQNVTLSCEQNLNHDAMYWYRQDPGQGLRLIYYSQIVNDFQKGDIAEGYSVSREKKESFPLTVTSAQKNPTAFYLCASSIGRNTEAFFGQGTRLTVV.

The J gene is TRBJ2-1, the V gene TRBV11-3; D perhaps matches TRBD2 (7 bases). This CDR3 has 16 amino acids. Germline V CDR1 and CDR2: SGHNT, YENEEA. Trimming took 4 bases from V and 4 from J, leaving 17 bases between them. This CDR3 reads CASSSLGGGPYNEQFF. CDR3 coding DNA: TGTGCCAGCAGCTCCCTTGGGGGGGGGCCGTACAATGAGCAGTTCTTC.

J is TRBJ1-2 and V is TRBV6-5; a possible D gene is TRBD1 (6 bases). The CDR3 loop spans 13 amino acids. V was shortened by 2 bases and J by 7 bases, with 11 bases between the two germline ends. Germline loops: CDR1 MNHEY, CDR2 SVGAGI. Here the CDR3 DNA reads TGTGCCAGCAGTTACAAAGGGGGAAGTGGCTACACCTTC. This codes for CASSYKGGSGYTF.

A note on this clone: Given a far larger clone just one base away, this is likely a sequencing read error. CDR3 DNA sequence: TGTGCCAGCAGTTTAGCTGGCCAGCCCCAGCATTTT. Translation: CASSLAGQPQHF. This chain joins TRBV28 and TRBJ1-5; D is ambiguous. Trimming left V 2 bases short and J 7 bases short, with 6 bases between. CDR3 length equals 12 residues. Germline loops: CDR1 MDHEN, CDR2 SYDVKM.

V usage is TRBV6-5 and J usage is TRBJ1-1; TRBD1 aligns across 8 bases. V was clipped by 6 bases and J by 4 bases; unmatched bases: 10. Germline lookup yields CDR1 MNHEY and CDR2 SVGAGI. The CDR3 length is 15 residues. The CDR3 DNA is TGTGCCAGCAGCTCGACAGGGGTATGGAGCACTGAAGCTTTCTTT. Protein product: CASSSTGVWSTEAFF.

In the case of this clone: The germline gene is not matched at one end of the junction; a read error may be the cause. This chain connects TRBV27 to TRBJ2-5; the match to TRBD1 covers 9 bases. In germline, CDR1 is MNHEY, CDR2 SMNVEV (reference sequence). The CDR3 has 14 residues. The CDR3 DNA is TGTGCCAGCGCGGACAGGGGCCACCAAGGGACCCAGTACTTC. As protein: CASADRGHQGTQYF.

The chain couples TRBV15 to TRBJ2-7; D is undetermined. Germline lookup yields CDR1 LNHNV and CDR2 YYDKDF (reference sequence). The CDR3 totals 11 residues. The V gene lost 5 bases and the J gene lost 5 bases, with 7 bases spanning the gap. The CDR3 spells CATSGPDEQYF. The CDR3 nucleotides read TGTGCCACCAGCGGCCCCGACGAGCAGTACTTC.

This chain joins TRBV5-5 and TRBJ1-3, with TRBD1 matching over 8 bases. The V and J ends lost 4 bases and 8 bases, in that order; junction bases with no gene match: 8. The CDR3 runs 14 residues. The germline CDR1 and CDR2 sequences are SGHKS and YYEKEE (reference sequence). The CDR3 is CASSPVDRAYTIYF. CDR3 DNA: TGTGCCAGCAGCCCGGTGGACAGGGCTTACACCATATATTTT.

V gene TRBV24-1 combines with J gene TRBJ2-7; D perhaps matches TRBD1 (6 bases). V was clipped by 6 bases and J by 2 bases, with 10 bases between them. The V gene's germline CDR1 is KGHDR and CDR2 SFDVKD. The CDR3 extends over 13 amino acids. CDR3 residues: CATSMGAAYEQYF. In nucleotides, the CDR3 is TGTGCCACCAGTATGGGGGCGGCCTACGAGCAGTACTTC.

The chain uses TRBV6-5 and TRBJ1-2; D is possibly TRBD1 (5 bases). This CDR3 is 13 amino acids long. Trimming cost V 6 bases and J 8 bases, with 16 bases left between them. The germline V gene has CDR1 MNHEY and CDR2 SVGAGI. CDR3: CASSSGPATGYTF. The DNA of the CDR3 is TGTGCCAGCAGCTCAGGGCCCGCCACGGGCTACACCTTC.

The J gene is TRBJ1-5, the V gene TRBV11-2; perhaps TRBD1 as D (5 bases). Trimming cost V 0 bases and J 6 bases, with 12 bases left between them. The germline CDR1 and CDR2 sequences are SGHAT and FQNNGV. The CDR3 covers 15 residues. CDR3 sequence reads: CASSLDPGRIQPQHF. The CDR3 DNA sequence: TGTGCCAGCAGCTTAGATCCAGGGAGGATTCAGCCCCAGCATTTT.

This clone was observed many times. In nucleotides, the CDR3 is TGTGCCAGCAGCCAAGGTCTGGCAGAAGGCAATCAGCCCCAGCATTTT. This translates into CASSQGLAEGNQPQHF. J is TRBJ1-5 and V is TRBV4-2; D unresolved. The CDR3 totals 16 residues. V lost 1 base and J 2 bases, leaving 12 bases between the germline ends. Germline V lookup: CDR1 LGHNA, CDR2 YNFKEQ.

CDR3 in amino acids: CASSIGQNTEAFF. CDR3 DNA: TGCGCCAGCAGCATTGGACAGAACACTGAAGCTTTCTTT. The chain uses TRBV5-1 and TRBJ1-1; a possible D gene is TRBD1 (5 bases). CDR1 and CDR2 from the germline V gene are SGHRS and YFSETQ. This CDR3 spans 13 amino acids. V shed 4 bases and J shed 1 base, with 8 bases lying between them.

This chain joins TRBV6-5 and TRBJ1-2; 7 bases are shared with TRBD1. There are 15 residues in the CDR3. Losses at the gene ends were 4 bases for V and 6 bases for J; bases not matched to a gene: 11. Looked up from germline, CDR1 is MNHEY and CDR2 is SVGAGI. CDR3 amino acids: CASSSGLTGTNGYTF. For the CDR3, the DNA is TGTGCCAGCAGTTCCGGCTTGACAGGGACAAATGGCTACACCTTC.

The chain couples TRBV6-2 or TRBV6-3 to TRBJ1-1; 9 bases map to TRBD1. In germline, CDR1 is MNHEY, CDR2 SVGEGT. V gave up 5 bases and J gave up 3 bases; unmatched junction bases: 4. The CDR3 sequence is 14 residues long. The CDR3 DNA reads TGTGCCAGCAGTAGACAGGGGGTGCACACTGAAGCTTTCTTT. Encoded protein: CASSRQGVHTEAFF.

The chain carries TRBV4-1 and TRBJ1-1; D remains ambiguous. Germline V gene data show CDR1 as MGHRA and CDR2 as YSYEKL. The CDR3 length is 17 residues. The V end was cut by 0 bases, the J end by 0 bases, with 14 bases between. This CDR3 is CASSQDQFHSMNTEAFF. Written as DNA, the CDR3 is TGCGCCAGCAGCCAAGATCAATTCCACAGCATGAACACTGAAGCTTTCTTT.